One and the same sample provided the 12 T cell receptor beta chains below, sequenced in a study of shared clonotypes between healthy human individuals. The table came from immunoSEQ multiplex PCR; TCRdb's copy has only in-frame clones and leaves some out. This table holds more than 1,200,000 clones, around 98.5% found once. The sequencing sample was made of naive CD4+ T cells sorted from blood. Stated subset: CD45RA+ positively selected. Every receptor here comes from a man aged 25 to 45 in good health.

The chain combines TRBV10-3 with TRBJ2-7; D uncertain. V lost 10 bases to trimming and J lost 2 bases, with 12 bases between them. Germline CDR1 and CDR2: ENHRY and SYGVKD. The CDR3 has 12 residues. Written as DNA, the CDR3 is TGTGCCACCGGCGCAGCGACCTACGAGCAGTACTTC. Its protein is CATGAATYEQYF.

V usage is TRBV18 and J usage is TRBJ1-1, with D tentatively TRBD1 (6 bases). The CDR3 runs 14 residues. The germline gives CDR1 KGHSH, CDR2 LQKENI. The V gene lost 1 base and the J gene lost 8 bases, with 14 bases spanning the gap. CDR3 protein: CASSPRVAGAEAFF. CDR3 DNA: TGTGCCAGCTCACCACGGGTCGCAGGGGCAGAAGCTTTCTTT.

The chain is built from TRBV5-1 and TRBJ1-5; TRBD1 is a possible D gene (5 bases). The CDR3 has 15 amino acids. Germline CDR1 SGHRS, CDR2 YFSETQ. Trimming pared 1 base from V and 3 bases from J, leaving 11 bases between. The CDR3 DNA reads TGCGCCAGCAGCTTGAGGGGAACCCCCAATCAGCCCCAGCATTTT. Protein: CASSLRGTPNQPQHF.

As for this clone: The sample contains more than one DNA sequence encoding this CDR3. The chain is built from TRBV5-8 and TRBJ2-7; 10 nucleotides line up with TRBD1. The V gene's germline CDR1 is SGHTS and CDR2 YDEGEE. CDR3 length: 15 amino acids. Trimming took 0 bases from V and 4 from J; bases not matched to a gene: 4. The CDR3 region is CASSLVGTGVYEQYF. In nucleotides, the CDR3 is TGTGCCAGCAGCTTGGTCGGGACAGGGGTGTACGAGCAGTACTTC.

The chain joins TRBV5-1 to TRBJ1-1; D not certain. The CDR3 is 14 amino acids. V was pared by 4 bases and J by 4 bases, with 14 bases between. Germline values: CDR1 SGHRS, CDR2 YFSETQ. In DNA, the CDR3 is TGCGCCAGCAGCCTGGACCCCCGGGGCACTGAAGCTTTCTTT. Protein: CASSLDPRGTEAFF.

V and J are TRBV5-4 and TRBJ2-1; 14 nucleotides align to TRBD2. From germline, CDR1 is SGHNT and CDR2 YYREEE (reference sequence). CDR3 size: 18 residues. After removal of 3 bases from V and 2 bases from J, the junction contained 7 bases not matched to a gene. CDR3 sequence (DNA): TGTGCCAGCAGCTCGCCGGGACTAGCGGGAGTGGCCTACAATGAGCAGTTCTTC. It codes for CASSSPGLAGVAYNEQFF.

The rearrangement links TRBV7-9 to TRBJ1-1; 8 nucleotides agree with TRBD1. Germline CDR1 SEHNR, CDR2 FQNEAQ (reference sequence). The CDR3 loop spans 15 amino acids. The J segment lost 3 bases and the V segment lost 4 bases, leaving 7 bases of the junction unmatched. The CDR3 protein is CASSSRTGMDTEAFF. As DNA, the CDR3 is TGTGCCAGCAGCTCTAGGACAGGGATGGACACTGAAGCTTTCTTT. The full variable domain, with the rest looked up from reference TRBV7-9 and TRBJ1-1, is DTGVSQNPRHKITKRGQNVTFRCDPISEHNRLYWYRQTLGQGPEFLTYFQNEAQLEKSRLLSDRFSAERPKGSFSTLEIQRTEQGDSAMYLCASSSRTGMDTEAFFGQGTRLTVV.

This chain links TRBV20-1 with TRBJ2-1; unclear D gene. Germline loops: CDR1 DFQATT, CDR2 SNEGSKA (reference sequence). The CDR3 has 10 residues. The V end was cut by 6 bases, the J end by 12 bases, with 12 bases between. The CDR3, as DNA: TGCAGTGCCCAGGCACCTACGCAGTTCTTC. It encodes CSAQAPTQFF.

This rearrangement joins TRBV23-1 to TRBJ2-5; unclear D gene. TRBV23-1 is an open reading frame whose function is uncertain. Trimming shortened V by 0 bases and J by 4 bases, and 12 bases separated the two germline ends. The CDR3 spans 15 residues. This CDR3 is CASSQSCRYLETQYF. The CDR3 DNA reads as TGCGCCAGCAGTCAATCGTGCCGCTACCTAGAGACCCAGTACTTC.

This chain connects TRBV28 to TRBJ1-2, with 9 bases that match TRBD1. Germline lookup yields CDR1 MDHEN and CDR2 SYDVKM. Trimming took 7 bases from V and 4 from J; bases not matched to a gene: 7. This CDR3 is 14 amino acids long. CDR3 in amino acids: CASTTGGMGYGYTF. The CDR3 nucleotides read TGTGCCAGCACCACAGGGGGCATGGGCTATGGCTACACCTTC.

This clone was detected once. J is TRBJ1-5 and V is TRBV7-2, with D tentatively TRBD1 (6 bases). V was trimmed by 2 bases and J by 0 bases, leaving 8 bases between them. The CDR3 spans 15 residues. CDR1 and CDR2 from the germline V gene are SGHTA and FQGNSA. The CDR3 protein is CASSLQGNSNQPQHF. For the CDR3, the DNA is TGTGCCAGCAGCTTACAGGGGAATAGCAATCAGCCCCAGCATTTT.

This chain connects TRBV7-2 to TRBJ2-1, with 7 bases lining up with TRBD2. Germline-derived CDR1 and CDR2 are SGHTA and FQGNSA. This CDR3 is built from 18 residues. The junction had 20 bases not matched to a gene; V was cut back by 5 bases and J by 7 bases. CDR3 amino acids: CASSKLGDFSGPGNEQFF. CDR3 nucleotides: TGTGCCAGCAGCAAATTAGGGGATTTTAGCGGGCCGGGGAATGAGCAGTTCTTC.